Below, 7 T cell receptor beta chains from the same sample are listed, as sequenced in a study of T cell responses to AZD1222 COVID-19 vaccine. The table came from immunoSEQ multiplex PCR; TCRdb's copy has only in-frame clones and leaves some out. The data hold 120,000 to 150,000 clones, with 85% to 95% observed a single time. Sequenced material: peripheral blood, taken on day 0 of AZD1222 vaccination. The receptors originated from an adult in good health.

The V and J genes are TRBV7-2 and TRBJ2-7, with D perhaps matching TRBD2 (5 bases). With 5 bases removed from V and 7 bases from J, the gap between germline ends came to 15 bases. The CDR3 extends over 13 amino acids. Germline CDR1 is SGHTA and CDR2 is FQGNSA. CDR3 coding DNA: TGTGCCAGCAGCGTCCGGACTTCTAGAGAGCAGTACTTC. This translates into CASSVRTSREQYF.

V gene TRBV4-2 combines with J gene TRBJ1-1, with D hard to call. CDR3 size: 15 residues. The germline gives CDR1 LGHNA, CDR2 YNFKEQ. V lost 4 bases and J 3 bases, leaving 15 bases between the germline ends. CDR3 in DNA: TGTGCCAGCAGCCGCAACTTGGGTGGGCACACTGAAGCTTTCTTT. It codes for CASSRNLGGHTEAFF.

This clone was seen a handful of times. The CDR3 sequence: CASSQEAAWQPQHF. CDR3 DNA: TGTGCCAGCAGTCAAGAAGCGGCATGGCAGCCCCAGCATTTT. The chain uses TRBV6-2 or TRBV6-3 and TRBJ1-5; unclear D gene. This CDR3 spans 14 amino acids. Trimming stripped 5 bases from V and 7 bases from J, with 15 bases between. Looked up from germline, CDR1 is MNHEY and CDR2 is SVGEGT.

The chain employs TRBV5-1 and TRBJ2-1; D gene uncertain. This CDR3 spans 15 amino acids. Germline V gene sequence: CDR1 SGHRS, CDR2 YFSETQ. The V and J ends lost 4 bases and 0 bases respectively, with 11 bases between them. Here the CDR3 DNA reads TGCGCCAGCAGCATGACTCCGAGCTCCTACAATGAGCAGTTCTTC. Protein sequence: CASSMTPSSYNEQFF.

The chain has TRBV2 and TRBJ2-5; the D is unclear. CDR1 is SNHLY, CDR2 FYNNEI, per germline. Trimming took 4 bases from V and 5 from J, leaving 8 bases between them. The CDR3 runs to 12 residues. CDR3: CASSVKVETQYF. The CDR3 nucleotides read TGTGCCAGCAGTGTCAAGGTGGAGACCCAGTACTTC.

A single count supports this clone. In nucleotides, the CDR3 is TGTGCCAGCAGCCCCCGGACAGGGGCCAACACAGATACGCAGTATTTT. Translated, it gives CASSPRTGANTDTQYF. V and J are TRBV5-4 and TRBJ2-3, with TRBD1 identical over 9 bases. The trim removed 4 bases at V and 2 bases at J, leaving 8 bases unmatched. The CDR3 spans 16 residues. The germline CDR1 and CDR2 sequences are SGHNT and YYREEE (reference sequence).

The chain joins TRBV5-1 to TRBJ1-1; D gene unclear. V gave up 4 bases and J gave up 3 bases, with 10 bases separating them. CDR3 length: 13 residues. The germline gives CDR1 SGHRS, CDR2 YFSETQ. The CDR3 bases are TGCGCCAGCAGCCCCGGTGTGGACACTGAAGCTTTCTTT. Translating gives CASSPGVDTEAFF.